These T cell receptor beta chains were read from a single sample in a study of blood T cell repertoires in COVID-19. The repertoire was sequenced with immunoSEQ multiplex PCR; TCRdb's copy has only in-frame clones and lacks some. This table has fewer than 350,000 clones, about 86% appearing once. Sequences were obtained from peripheral blood. The receptor set was obtained from a woman aged 25-40 years with COVID-19, enrolled during active disease. Each CDR3 is given with its conserved first and last residue. A D gene is named only where the DNA matches it firmly. Rows give clone size only sometimes, using once, few, many, or a class for an expanded clone.

j_gene	abundance	d_gene	v_gene	CDR3aa	CDR3nt
TRBJ2-5	once	-	TRBV2	CASIREAAAQETQYF	TGTGCCAGCATCCGAGAGGCGGCGGCTCAAGAGACCCAGTACTTC
TRBJ1-4	-	-	TRBV12-5	CASGLLAGELFF	TGTGCTAGTGGTTTGTTAGCAGGGGAACTGTTTTTT
TRBJ2-3	-	TRBD2	TRBV11-2	CASSRGGAGVRDTQYF	TGTGCCAGCAGTAGAGGCGGGGCGGGGGTGAGAGATACGCAGTATTTT
TRBJ1-6	-	TRBD1	TRBV19	CASSPRQGSYNSPLHF	TGTGCCAGTAGTCCACGACAGGGCTCCTATAATTCACCCCTCCACTTT
TRBJ1-5	few	TRBD1	TRBV18	CASSGTGQAQHF	TGTGCCAGCTCAGGAACGGGACAGGCCCAGCATTTT
TRBJ1-1	once	TRBD1	TRBV5-8	CASSFSHRGLAAFF	TGTGCCAGCAGCTTTTCCCACAGGGGGCTTGCAGCTTTCTTT
TRBJ1-1	-	-	TRBV11-3	CASSYSLRAFF	TGTGCCAGCAGCTATTCTCTGCGGGCTTTCTTT
TRBJ1-2	-	TRBD1	TRBV19	CASQRTGYIYGYTF	TGTGCCAGTCAAAGGACAGGGTATATCTATGGCTACACCTTC
TRBJ2-7	-	-	TRBV4-1	CASSQDRTYEQYF	TGCGCCAGCAGCCAAGACAGGACCTACGAGCAGTACTTC
TRBJ2-1	-	-	TRBV3-1/TRBV3-2	CASSQVPPGQEGSNEQFF	TGTGCCAGCAGCCAAGTTCCCCCTGGACAGGAGGGTTCCAATGAGCAGTTCTTC
TRBJ2-5	-	TRBD2	TRBV10-3	CAIKDGGVSETQYF	TGTGCCATCAAGGACGGGGGGGTCTCAGAGACCCAGTACTTC
TRBJ1-2	few	-	TRBV25-1	CASSVNRNYGYTF	TGTGCCAGCAGTGTGAACAGGAACTATGGCTACACCTTC
TRBJ1-4	-	-	TRBV28	CASSSRNGGEKLFF	TGTGCCAGCAGTTCCCGCAATGGGGGGGAAAAACTGTTTTTT
TRBJ2-3	-	TRBD2	TRBV11-3	CASSRLAGDPTDTQYF	TGTGCCAGCAGCCGACTAGCGGGGGACCCCACAGATACGCAGTATTTT
TRBJ1-2	-	-	TRBV6-1	CASSEAQSGYGYTF	TGTGCCAGCAGTGAAGCACAGAGTGGCTATGGCTACACCTTC
TRBJ2-1	-	TRBD2	TRBV4-2	CASSLVGIAGGEQFF	TGTGCCAGCAGCCTAGTGGGGATAGCGGGCGGAGAGCAGTTCTTC
TRBJ1-4	-	TRBD1	TRBV4-1	CASSHRQGILLNEKLFF	TGCGCCAGCAGCCATCGACAGGGGATCCTCCTCAATGAAAAACTGTTTTTT
TRBJ2-2	once	TRBD2	TRBV5-6	CASSPGLEMNTGELFF	TGTGCCAGCAGCCCCGGACTAGAGATGAACACCGGGGAGCTGTTTTTT
TRBJ1-3	-	-	TRBV23-1	CARGRARFSGNTIYF	TGCGCCAGGGGCAGGGCTCGGTTCTCTGGAAACACCATATATTTT
TRBJ1-2	-	-	TRBV4-1	CASSPEPGVIANYGYTF	TGCGCCAGCAGCCCTGAACCGGGGGTCATAGCTAACTATGGCTACACCTTC
TRBJ1-2	-	TRBD1	TRBV10-3	CAIGTQGVGNYGYTF	TGTGCCATCGGAACCCAGGGGGTGGGAAACTATGGCTACACCTTC
TRBJ1-4	few	-	TRBV7-6	CASSLWYGSNEKLFF	TGTGCCAGCAGCTTGTGGTACGGGAGCAATGAAAAACTGTTTTTT
TRBJ1-1	few	-	TRBV24-1	CATSDSGGTEAFF	TGTGCCACCAGTGATAGTGGAGGCACTGAAGCTTTCTTT
TRBJ2-7	-	-	TRBV5-4	CASRPRDSSYEQYF	TGTGCCAGCAGACCGCGGGACAGCTCCTACGAGCAGTACTTC
TRBJ1-5	-	TRBD1	TRBV24-1	CATSDGQALSRVYSNQPQHF	TGTGCCACCAGTGATGGACAGGCTCTCTCTCGTGTATATAGCAATCAGCCCCAGCATTTT
TRBJ2-3	-	TRBD2	TRBV27	CASSLQRGGGDTQYF	TGTGCCAGCAGTTTACAGCGGGGGGGAGGAGATACGCAGTATTTT
TRBJ1-5	-	-	TRBV5-1	CASSLGDSSNQPQHF	TGCGCCAGCAGCTTGGGAGACAGCTCCAATCAGCCCCAGCATTTT
TRBJ2-7	-	-	TRBV20-1	CSARDLGAQYF	TGCAGTGCTAGAGATCTGGGAGCGCAGTACTTC
TRBJ1-2	-	-	TRBV5-6	CASSLGRNYGYTF	TGTGCCAGCAGCTTGGGGCGGAACTATGGCTACACCTTC
TRBJ1-1	-	-	TRBV6-5	CASSTGSTEAFF	TGTGCCAGCAGTACAGGGTCCACCGAAGCTTTCTTT
TRBJ2-4	-	TRBD2	TRBV4-1	CASSPLILAGPTLAKNIQYF	TGCGCCAGCAGCCCTTTAATACTAGCGGGGCCTACCTTAGCCAAAAACATTCAGTACTTC
TRBJ2-5	-	TRBD2	TRBV27	CASSLWGGFEETQYF	TGTGCCAGCAGTTTATGGGGGGGATTTGAAGAGACCCAGTACTTC
TRBJ2-1	-	-	TRBV3-1/TRBV3-2	CASSRGGLEQFF	TGTGCCAGCAGCCGTGGAGGGCTTGAGCAGTTCTTC
TRBJ2-7	-	-	TRBV4-1	CASSQGVGPVYEQYF	TGCGCCAGCAGCCAAGGTGTGGGCCCTGTCTACGAGCAGTACTTC
TRBJ1-5	few	-	TRBV19	CATPGEPRGNQPQHF	TGTGCCACGCCTGGAGAGCCCCGTGGCAATCAGCCCCAGCATTTT
TRBJ1-6	-	-	TRBV23-1	CASSPSPDTLPLHF	TGCGCCAGCAGTCCTTCACCCGACACCTTACCCCTCCACTTT
TRBJ2-2	-	-	TRBV18	CASSPYGSGDYTGELFF	TGTGCCAGCTCACCATATGGGTCTGGAGATTACACCGGGGAGCTGTTTTTT
TRBJ2-5	-	TRBD2	TRBV11-2	CASSHSGGGETQYF	TGTGCCAGCAGCCATAGCGGGGGGGGAGAGACCCAGTACTTC
TRBJ1-5	-	-	TRBV4-2	CASSQDLTRDQPQHF	TGTGCCAGCAGCCAAGATCTCACGAGGGATCAGCCCCAGCATTTT
TRBJ1-3	-	-	TRBV3-1/TRBV3-2	CASSQDRGPESGNTIYF	TGTGCCAGCAGCCAAGACAGGGGCCCCGAGTCAGGAAACACCATATATTTT
TRBJ2-7	-	-	TRBV11-2	CASTHLVTPYEQYF	TGTGCCAGCACCCACCTTGTGACACCCTACGAGCAGTACTTC
TRBJ1-5	-	-	TRBV6-1	CASSEGGMSNQPQHF	TGTGCCAGCAGTGAGGGGGGGATGAGCAATCAGCCCCAGCATTTT
TRBJ1-5	-	TRBD1	TRBV7-9	CASSLAGTGGPGQPQHF	TGTGCCAGCAGCCTAGCCGGGACAGGGGGCCCGGGTCAGCCCCAGCATTTT
TRBJ1-2	few	-	TRBV2	CASRDSGDGYTF	TGTGCCAGCAGGGACAGCGGTGATGGCTACACCTTC
TRBJ2-5	-	-	TRBV19	CASSVVGGLYQETQYF	TGTGCCAGTAGTGTGGTCGGGGGGCTTTACCAAGAGACCCAGTACTTC
TRBJ2-7	-	TRBD2	TRBV28	CASSRGLAGGYF	TGTGCCAGCAGCCGAGGACTAGCGGGGGGGTACTTC
TRBJ2-1	-	TRBD2	TRBV5-5	CASSWSGTSGNEQFF	TGTGCCAGCAGCTGGTCCGGGACTAGCGGTAATGAGCAGTTCTTC
TRBJ2-4	once	TRBD1	TRBV15	CATSRAQTGVLRKVKNIQYF	TGTGCCACCAGCAGAGCACAGACAGGGGTATTACGGAAAGTCAAAAACATTCAGTACTTC
TRBJ1-2	-	TRBD1	TRBV3-1/TRBV3-2	CASSPQNRQGLGYGYTF	TGTGCCAGCAGCCCCCAAAACCGACAGGGCCTAGGCTATGGCTACACCTTC
TRBJ2-3	-	-	TRBV11-2	CASSFYSTDTQYF	TGTGCCAGCAGCTTCTATAGCACAGATACGCAGTATTTT
TRBJ2-7	-	-	TRBV6-5	CASISVAYEQYF	TGTGCCAGCATCTCTGTCGCCTACGAGCAGTACTTC
TRBJ1-1	-	TRBD1	TRBV19	CASNIGGADTEAFF	TGTGCCAGTAATATAGGGGGCGCCGACACTGAAGCTTTCTTT
TRBJ2-1	once	TRBD2	TRBV2	CASSGGTSDEQFF	TGTGCCAGCAGTGGCGGGACTAGCGACGAGCAGTTCTTC
TRBJ1-2	-	TRBD1	TRBV4-1	CASSIRLTPGGDGYTF	TGCGCCAGCAGCATACGATTGACACCAGGGGGCGATGGCTACACCTTC
TRBJ1-5	once	-	TRBV28	CASTLAGTQSNQPQHF	TGTGCCAGCACTCTAGCAGGGACTCAAAGCAATCAGCCCCAGCATTTT